The T cell receptor beta chain under discussion was sequenced for a study of cytomegalovirus exposure and HLA in healthy donors. Findings of the study overall: Some V segments, TRBV6-2 and TRBV6-3 among them, were indistinguishable and were therefore excluded.

Both 60 Vbeta primers and 13 Jbeta primers went into the PCR. TCRdb's copy holds only in-frame clones and misses some; the assay was immunoSEQ multiplex PCR. This sample yields 60,000 or so clones, of which roughly 80% are seen a single time; approximately 3.3% belongs to the top ten. This clone was detected only a few times. The antigen is undetermined. The CDR3 covers 13 residues. Germline values: CDR1 MNHEY, CDR2 SVGAGI. V was clipped by 5 bases and J by 6 bases; unmatched bases: 6. The chain joins TRBV6-5 to TRBJ1-1, with 7 bases that match TRBD1. Material: PBMCs. This receptor was obtained from a woman between 40 and 55 years old in good health and CMV-seropositive. CDR3 coding DNA: TGTGCCAGCAGTGCTATACAGGGGCCTGAAGCTTTCTTT. It codes for CASSAIQGPEAFF.